These 22 T cell receptor beta chains were sequenced from one sample in a study of cytomegalovirus exposure and HLA in healthy donors. The protocol was immunoSEQ multiplex PCR, while the TCRdb copy is restricted to in-frame clones and leaves out a portion. Among 100,000 to 150,000 clones, roughly 90% were seen once, and the ten largest hold under 2%. Material: PBMCs. These receptors all stem from a woman between 18 and 29 years old in good health and CMV-seronegative.

The V and J genes are TRBV25-1 and TRBJ2-4, with D tentatively TRBD2 (6 bases). The V gene lost 3 bases and the J gene lost 0 bases, with 15 bases spanning the gap. This CDR3 has 17 residues. Germline values: CDR1 MGHDK, CDR2 SYGVNS. The CDR3 nucleotides read TGTGCCAGCAGTGATGGGGGAAGGGGACTAGCCAAAAACATTCAGTACTTC. Amino acids: CASSDGGRGLAKNIQYF.

The chain employs TRBV6-1 and TRBJ2-7; 9 bases agree with TRBD1. CDR3 length equals 16 residues. Per germline, CDR1 MNHNS and CDR2 SASEGT. V lost 0 bases, J lost 5 bases, and 8 bases stayed unmatched. The CDR3 nucleotides read TGTGCCAGCAGTGAAGCGCCGGGACAGGGTGCCGACGAGCAGTACTTC. Protein product: CASSEAPGQGADEQYF.

This sequence joins TRBV5-1 and TRBJ2-1, with 9 bases lining up with TRBD2. The germline gives CDR1 SGHRS, CDR2 YFSETQ. V was pared by 1 base and J by 0 bases, with 2 bases of the junction left unmatched. CDR3 size: 16 residues. In DNA form, the CDR3 reads TGCGCCAGCAGCTTGACTAGCGGGCGCTCCTACAATGAGCAGTTCTTC. Translated: CASSLTSGRSYNEQFF.

Written as DNA, the CDR3 is TGTGCCAGCAGCTCACTTGGGCAGGGGGTGACCGGGGAGCTGTTTTTT. Encoded protein: CASSSLGQGVTGELFF. This chain links TRBV5-6 with TRBJ2-2; TRBD1 aligns across 7 bases. The CDR3 extends over 16 amino acids. V trimming: 3 bases; J trimming: 5 bases; junction bases outside the gene matches: 10. Germline loops: CDR1 SGHDT, CDR2 YYEEEE.

This clone was detected once. CDR3 loop: CASSFRLADYNEQFF. The DNA of the CDR3 is TGTGCCAGCAGCTTTCGTCTAGCGGATTACAATGAGCAGTTCTTC. This chain uses TRBV7-6 with TRBJ2-1, with 7 bases aligning to TRBD2. The CDR3 is 15 residues long. V lost 3 bases to trimming and J lost 4 bases; unmatched junction nucleotides: 6. Looked up from germline, CDR1 is SGHVS and CDR2 is FNYEAQ. The full variable domain, rest sourced from reference TRBV7-6 and TRBJ2-1, is GAGVSQSPRYKVTKRGQDVALRCDPISGHVSLYWYRQALGQGPEFLTYFNYEAQQDKSGLPNDRFSAERPEGSISTLTIQRTEQRDSAMYRCASSFRLADYNEQFFGPGTRLTVL.

The chain has TRBV19 and TRBJ2-3; D possibly corresponds to TRBD1 (5 bases). There are 14 residues in the CDR3. V was pared by 7 bases and J by 1 base, with 12 bases between. Germline CDR1 reads LNHDA; CDR2 reads SQIVND (reference sequence). CDR3 nucleotide sequence: TGTGCCAGTATGGAAGGGGTGGGCACAGATACGCAGTATTTT. Translated: CASMEGVGTDTQYF.

The chain recombines TRBV5-1 with TRBJ2-2, with 13 bases matching TRBD2. This CDR3 has 18 residues. CDR1 is SGHRS and CDR2 is YFSETQ in the germline V gene. V shed 4 bases and J 5 bases; nucleotides not matched to a gene: 11. In DNA, the CDR3 is TGCGCCAGCAGCATGGGGGGACTAGCGGGACGGATTACCGGGGAGCTGTTTTTT. Translating gives CASSMGGLAGRITGELFF.

The chain links TRBV4-1 to TRBJ2-1, with 10 bases aligning to TRBD2. Per germline, CDR1 MGHRA and CDR2 YSYEKL. V shed 3 bases and J 2 bases; nucleotides not matched to a gene: 1. CDR3 length equals 15 residues. CDR3 sequence: CASSQTSGPYNEQFF. In DNA form, the CDR3 reads TGCGCCAGCAGCCAGACTAGCGGGCCCTACAATGAGCAGTTCTTC.

V and J are TRBV2 and TRBJ1-6; 7 bases map to TRBD1. The CDR3 consists of 15 residues. V dropped 3 bases and J dropped 6; count of bases not matched to a gene: 5. Germline assignment: CDR1 SNHLY and CDR2 FYNNEI. The CDR3 DNA follows: TGTGCCAGCAGTGACCGGGACAGCCCTAATTCACCCCTCCACTTT. Amino acid sequence: CASSDRDSPNSPLHF.

The rearrangement joins TRBV7-3 to TRBJ2-7, with 10 bases identical to TRBD1. The CDR3 has 16 residues. Germline assignment: CDR1 SGHTA and CDR2 FQGTGA. Unmatched junction bases numbered 13, after V lost 5 bases and J lost 6 bases. The CDR3 protein is CASSQTAGTGAGEQYF. The CDR3, as DNA: TGTGCCAGCAGCCAAACAGCCGGGACAGGGGCTGGCGAGCAGTACTTC. The full variable domain, rest sourced from reference TRBV7-3 and TRBJ2-7, is GAGVSQTPSNKVTEKGKYVELRCDPISGHTALYWYRQSLGQGPEFLIYFQGTGAADDSGLPNDRFFAVRPEGSVSTLKIQRTERGDSAVYLCASSQTAGTGAGEQYFGPGTRLTVT.

V is TRBV7-9 and J is TRBJ1-3; D might be TRBD1 (6 bases). Germline values: CDR1 SEHNR, CDR2 FQNEAQ (reference sequence). Between the trimmed V and J ends, which lost 4 bases and 9 bases, there was a span of 19 bases. The CDR3 covers 15 residues. The CDR3 here is CASSSDSGGTGTIYF. In DNA, the CDR3 is TGTGCCAGCAGCTCGGACAGCGGCGGAACAGGCACCATATATTTT.

The chain links TRBV11-2 to TRBJ2-3, with D unclear. Per germline, CDR1 SGHAT and CDR2 FQNNGV. V gave up 0 bases and J gave up 14 bases, with 18 bases separating them. The CDR3 is made up of 14 amino acids. CDR3 sequence: CASSLDQATVRRYF. CDR3 DNA: TGTGCCAGCAGCTTAGATCAAGCAACAGTCAGGCGGTATTTT.

The V and J genes are TRBV4-3 and TRBJ2-1; D call uncertain. Per germline, CDR1 LGHNA and CDR2 YSLEER. The CDR3 has 16 residues. Trimming left V 0 bases short and J 5 bases short, with 14 bases between. CDR3 protein: CASSQETLLADNEQFF. The CDR3, as DNA: TGCGCCAGCAGCCAAGAAACTCTTCTCGCGGACAATGAGCAGTTCTTC.

V and J are TRBV15 and TRBJ2-1, with unresolved D. The CDR3 spans 12 residues. Germline values: CDR1 LNHNV, CDR2 YYDKDF (reference sequence). V dropped 1 base and J dropped 12 bases, with 10 bases sitting between them. The CDR3, as DNA: TGTGCCACCAGCAGAGGTAGTCAGGCGCAGTTCTTC. It translates to CATSRGSQAQFF.

The V gene is TRBV10-1, the J gene TRBJ2-3, with 8 bases aligning to TRBD2. Germline trimming cut 0 bases from V and 4 bases from J; bases unmatched to any gene: 6. CDR3 length: 16 residues. Germline lookup yields CDR1 WNHNN and CDR2 SYGVQD (reference sequence). Here the CDR3 reads CASSESTSVWADTQYF. As DNA, the CDR3 is TGCGCCAGCAGTGAGTCGACTAGCGTGTGGGCAGATACGCAGTATTTT.

The table lists this clone with a few counts. V is TRBV2 and J is TRBJ2-3; 9 bases are shared with TRBD2. Germline V gene sequence: CDR1 SNHLY, CDR2 FYNNEI. The J segment lost 0 bases and the V segment lost 2 bases, leaving 12 bases of the junction unmatched. CDR3 length: 19 residues. The CDR3: CASSERVVAGDTSTDTQYF. The DNA for the CDR3 is TGTGCCAGCAGTGAACGGGTGGTAGCGGGGGACACTAGCACAGATACGCAGTATTTT. The full variable domain, with the rest looked up from reference TRBV2 and TRBJ2-3, is EPEVTQTPSHQVTQMGQEVILRCVPISNHLYFYWYRQILGQKVEFLVSFYNNEISEKSEIFDDQFSVERPDGSNFTLKIRSTKLEDSAMYFCASSERVVAGDTSTDTQYFGPGTRLTVL.

The chain recombines TRBV29-1 with TRBJ2-1; D is uncertain. Trimming removed 6 bases from V and 1 base from J, with 7 bases in between. The CDR3 consists of 12 residues. The germline CDR1 and CDR2 sequences are SQVTM and ANQGSEA. CDR3 protein: CSVEVSYNEQFF. CDR3 in DNA: TGCAGCGTCGAGGTTTCCTACAATGAGCAGTTCTTC.

This chain uses TRBV7-2 with TRBJ2-1; 10 bases line up with TRBD2. V lost 4 bases, J lost 6 bases, and 9 bases stayed unmatched. CDR1 and CDR2 from the germline V gene are SGHTA and FQGNSA. This CDR3 has 16 residues. CDR3 residues: CASSSESGRAGNEQFF. As DNA, the CDR3 is TGTGCCAGCAGCTCAGAAAGCGGGAGGGCCGGCAATGAGCAGTTCTTC.

V is TRBV18 and J is TRBJ2-7; 10 nucleotides line up with TRBD2. This CDR3 comprises 16 residues. Trimming cost V 2 bases and J 6 bases; bases outside gene matches: 10. Looked up from germline, CDR1 is KGHSH and CDR2 is LQKENI. CDR3 coding DNA: TGTGCCAGCTCACCATCCTCAGCGGGAGGGGATCGCGAGCAGTACTTC. Translated: CASSPSSAGGDREQYF.

The chain is built from TRBV18 and TRBJ1-1; possible D gene TRBD1, 6 bases. Germline V CDR1 and CDR2: KGHSH, LQKENI. With 2 bases removed from V and 0 bases from J, the gap between germline ends came to 13 bases. There are 16 residues in the CDR3. The CDR3 region has the DNA TGTGCCAGCTCACCAAGAGGAAAGGGGGTGAACACTGAAGCTTTCTTT. Encoded protein: CASSPRGKGVNTEAFF.

The rearrangement joins TRBV2 to TRBJ2-5; 7 positions match TRBD2. V was clipped by 4 bases and J by 4 bases; unmatched bases: 6. Germline CDR1 SNHLY, CDR2 FYNNEI. This CDR3 has 14 residues. CDR3 sequence (DNA): TGTGCCAGCAGTGTGGGCTGGGGGGGAGAGACCCAGTACTTC. This gives the protein CASSVGWGGETQYF.

This rearrangement joins TRBV6-1 to TRBJ1-5, with 8 bases matching TRBD1. Unmatched junction bases numbered 3, after V lost 2 bases and J lost 0 bases. Per germline, CDR1 MNHNS and CDR2 SASEGT. CDR3 length: 16 residues. In DNA form, the CDR3 reads TGTGCCAGCAGTGAACCGACAGGGGCTAGCAATCAGCCCCAGCATTTT. This codes for CASSEPTGASNQPQHF.